Following are 3 T cell receptor beta chains from one sample sequenced in a study of blood T cell repertoires in COVID-19. Libraries were prepared by immunoSEQ multiplex PCR; TCRdb keeps only in-frame clonotypes and omits some of them. Among about 100,000 clones, 80% to 95% were seen once, and the ten largest hold around 6%. Sequencing was performed on peripheral blood. These TCRs come from a man aged 70 or older with acute or convalescent COVID-19.

In DNA form, the CDR3 reads TGTGCCAGCAGCTTACAGGGGGCGCCCGGCTACACCTTC. This gives the protein CASSLQGAPGYTF. This chain connects TRBV11-2 to TRBJ1-2; 8 bases are a match to TRBD1. The V gene's germline CDR1 is SGHAT and CDR2 FQNNGV. The CDR3 is made up of 13 amino acids. V shed 2 bases, J shed 8 bases, and the junction held 4 bases outside the gene matches.

The chain combines TRBV9 with TRBJ2-1; D remains ambiguous. Germline values: CDR1 SGDLS, CDR2 YYNGEE. CDR3 length: 12 amino acids. Trimming took 0 bases from V and 4 from J, leaving 2 bases between them. CDR3 in amino acids: CASSVAYNEQFF. The DNA for the CDR3 is TGTGCCAGCAGCGTAGCGTACAATGAGCAGTTCTTC.

The chain links TRBV3-1 (or the pseudogene TRBV3-2) to TRBJ1-2, with TRBD1 as a possible D gene (6 bases). Germline V CDR1 and CDR2: LGHDT, YNNKEL (reference sequence). The CDR3 contains 14 residues. Trimming took off 7 bases at V and 8 bases at J, with 20 bases between the two ends. The CDR3: CASTLAGAGRGYTF. Written as DNA, the CDR3 is TGTGCCAGCACCCTCGCAGGGGCCGGCCGCGGCTACACCTTC.